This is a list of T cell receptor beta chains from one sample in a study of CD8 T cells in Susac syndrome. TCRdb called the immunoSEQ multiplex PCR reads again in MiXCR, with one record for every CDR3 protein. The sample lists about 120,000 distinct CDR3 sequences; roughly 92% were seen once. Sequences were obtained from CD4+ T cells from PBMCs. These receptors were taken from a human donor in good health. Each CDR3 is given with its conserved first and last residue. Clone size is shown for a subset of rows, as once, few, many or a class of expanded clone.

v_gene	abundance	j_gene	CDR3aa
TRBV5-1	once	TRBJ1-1	CASSLLRQNPEAFF
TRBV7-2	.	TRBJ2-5	CASSLVASSKTQYF
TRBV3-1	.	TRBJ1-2	CASRDTGGNYGYTF
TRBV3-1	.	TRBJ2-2	CASSLLQVGGELFF
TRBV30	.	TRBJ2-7	CAWSAGTGGGYEQYF
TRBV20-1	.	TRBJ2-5	CSARNSGTGVETQYF
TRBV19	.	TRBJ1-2	CASSISAGYTF
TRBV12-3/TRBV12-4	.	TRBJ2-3	CASTRDYHTDTQYF
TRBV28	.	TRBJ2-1	CASRRASATSYNEQFF
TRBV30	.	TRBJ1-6	CAWSGTGELPLHF
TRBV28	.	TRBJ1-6	CASTTMTATENSPLHF
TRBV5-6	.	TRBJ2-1	CASSLVWDTGGAKVIYNEQFF
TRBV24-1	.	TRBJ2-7	CATSDSPESALKLYEQYF
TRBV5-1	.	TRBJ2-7	CASSPRQGAHEQYF
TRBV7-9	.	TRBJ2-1	CASSLETGTSWFF
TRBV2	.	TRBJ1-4	CASSRRQSTNEKLFF
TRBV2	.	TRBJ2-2	CASSAPDDTGELFF
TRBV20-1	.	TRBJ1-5	CSAFSLGQNSF
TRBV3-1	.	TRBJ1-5	CASSQGTAQQPQHF
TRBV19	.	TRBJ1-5	CASTPGRISNQPQHF
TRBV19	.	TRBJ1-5	CASSIMSSGGKSQHF
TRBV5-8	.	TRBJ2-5	CASSPSYETQYF
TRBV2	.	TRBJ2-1	CASTVVGLTRGEQFF
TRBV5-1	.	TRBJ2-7	CASSLIPSAAYEQYF
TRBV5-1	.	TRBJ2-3	CASSLGDSTDTQYF
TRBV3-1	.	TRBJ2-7	CASSQVAGGSHEQYF
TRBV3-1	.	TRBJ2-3	CASSQVEDTQYF
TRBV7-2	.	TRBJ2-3	CASSSGPDTQYF
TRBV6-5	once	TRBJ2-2	CASSIGTSGAGELFF
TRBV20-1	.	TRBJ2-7	CSAAPPTGLAGEQYF
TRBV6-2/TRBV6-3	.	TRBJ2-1	CASSLTGGSINEQFF
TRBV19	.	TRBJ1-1	CASSTTPAGGTEAFF
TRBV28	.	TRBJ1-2	CASTSQGTSLGYTF
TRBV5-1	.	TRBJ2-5	CASSALSTGRETQYF
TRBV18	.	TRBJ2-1	CASSPRQDSGNEQFF
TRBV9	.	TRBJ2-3	CASSPIRDTQYF
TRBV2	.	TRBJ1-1	CASSEAPTEAFF
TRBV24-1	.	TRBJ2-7	CATSDLGGKDEQYF
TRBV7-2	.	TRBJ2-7	CASSFKRENGEQYF
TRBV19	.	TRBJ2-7	CASRDAGQSPEQYF
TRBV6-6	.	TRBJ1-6	CASSYGTGVSPLHF
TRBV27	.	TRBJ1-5	CASSFRNQPQHF
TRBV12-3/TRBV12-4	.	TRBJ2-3	CASSWFRSTDTQYF
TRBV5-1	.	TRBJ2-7	CASSLGLAESYEQYF
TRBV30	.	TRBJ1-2	CAWSGSLPPYTF
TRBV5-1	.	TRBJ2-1	CASSPYPSGEQFF